Below are 25 T cell receptor beta chains sequenced from a single sample in a study of memory CD4+ T cells and cytomegalovirus serostatus. The assay was immunoSEQ multiplex PCR, and TCRdb's table has in-frame clones only and misses some. The table has about 40,000 clones, roughly three quarters seen once. Single viable CD3+CD4+CD8-CD45RO+ cells were sorted as the memory CD4+ T cells. The specimen was memory CD4+ T cells from blood. These receptors were taken from an adult in good health and CMV-seronegative.

A single count supports this clone. The rearrangement uses TRBV15 and TRBJ1-4; 7 bases align to TRBD1. Germline V CDR1 and CDR2: LNHNV, YYDKDF (reference sequence). This CDR3 spans 16 amino acids. V dropped 5 bases and J dropped 0; count of bases not matched to a gene: 6. The CDR3 nucleotides read TGTGCCACCAGCCGGCAGGGGGGGTCAACTAATGAAAAACTGTTTTTT. It specifies CATSRQGGSTNEKLFF.

The CDR3 is CASSLGAGAGANVLTF. DNA for the CDR3: TGTGCCAGCAGCTTAGGAGCAGGGGCTGGGGCCAACGTCCTGACTTTC. The J gene is TRBJ2-6, the V gene TRBV7-9; perhaps TRBD1 as D (6 bases). Deletions cut 1 base from V and 2 bases from J, with 9 bases between. Germline CDR1 SEHNR, CDR2 FQNEAQ (reference sequence). There are 16 residues in the CDR3.

The J gene is TRBJ1-5, the V gene TRBV30; D unresolved. From germline, CDR1 is GTSNPN and CDR2 SVGIG (reference sequence). V lost 0 bases and J 3 bases, leaving 6 bases between the germline ends. The CDR3 length is 13 residues. CDR3 bases: TGTGCCTGGAGTGTCGACAACAATCAGCCCCAGCATTTT. It encodes CAWSVDNNQPQHF.

The chain is built from TRBV30 and TRBJ2-5, with 14 bases identical to TRBD2. This CDR3 has 15 residues. The ends lost 4 bases at V and 4 bases at J; junction bases unmatched: 5. Germline lookup yields CDR1 GTSNPN and CDR2 SVGIG (reference sequence). The CDR3 DNA sequence: TGTGCCTGGATCGGCGGACTAGCGGGAGGAGAGACCCAGTACTTC. Translation: CAWIGGLAGGETQYF.

V is TRBV19 and J is TRBJ2-1; D is undetermined. Germline CDR1 reads LNHDA; CDR2 reads SQIVND (reference sequence). CDR3 length: 11 residues. The CDR3 nucleotides are TGTGCTTCCAGGCCCCGGAATGAGCAGTTCTTC. This sequence encodes CASRPRNEQFF. The full variable domain, with the rest looked up from reference TRBV19 and TRBJ2-1, is DGGITQSPKYLFRKEGQNVTLSCEQNLNHDAMYWYRQDPGQGLRLIYYSQIVNDFQKGDIAEGYSVSREKKESFPLTVTSAQKNPTAFYLCASRPRNEQFFGPGTRLTVL.

This chain uses TRBV30 with TRBJ1-1, with D uncertain. Trimming pared 0 bases from V and 0 bases from J, leaving 5 bases between. The CDR3 sequence is 13 residues long. Germline values: CDR1 GTSNPN, CDR2 SVGIG (reference sequence). The DNA for the CDR3 is TGTGCCTGGAGTGTACAGCTGAACACTGAAGCTTTCTTT. It is translated as CAWSVQLNTEAFF.

The J gene is TRBJ2-2, the V gene TRBV19; maybe TRBD1 (6 bases). Trimming removed 9 bases at V and 5 bases at J, with 16 bases between. From germline, CDR1 is LNHDA and CDR2 SQIVND (reference sequence). This CDR3 is built from 14 residues. The CDR3 region is CASVGAGTTGELFF. The CDR3 DNA reads TGTGCCAGCGTAGGGGCAGGGACAACCGGGGAGCTGTTTTTT.

The chain carries TRBV18 and TRBJ1-1; D gene ambiguous. This CDR3 is built from 14 residues. Germline-derived CDR1 and CDR2 are KGHSH and LQKENI. Trimming pared 0 bases from V and 5 bases from J, leaving 10 bases between. The DNA for the CDR3 is TGTGCCAGCTCACCACCGGAAGGGAGGACTGAAGCTTTCTTT. It is translated as CASSPPEGRTEAFF.

This chain uses TRBV13 with TRBJ1-2; TRBD1 aligns across 10 bases. Losses at the gene ends were 5 bases for V and 6 bases for J; bases not matched to a gene: 6. CDR3 size: 14 residues. CDR1 PRHDT and CDR2 FYEKMQ come from the germline V gene (reference sequence). CDR3 residues: CASSRRQGAHGYTF. The CDR3 region has the DNA TGTGCCAGCAGCCGACGACAGGGGGCACATGGCTACACCTTC.

The CDR3 nucleotides are TGTGCCAGCGGGCCACAGGGTCTCCCCTACGAGCAGTACTTC. Amino acid sequence: CASGPQGLPYEQYF. This chain links TRBV2 with TRBJ2-7; D is perhaps TRBD1 (6 bases). CDR1 is SNHLY and CDR2 is FYNNEI in the germline V gene. V was trimmed by 8 bases and J by 2 bases, leaving 16 bases between them. This CDR3 region has 14 residues.

The chain joins TRBV5-6 to TRBJ1-1; D is possibly TRBD1 (6 bases). The CDR3 runs 15 residues. Trimming pared 4 bases from V and 7 bases from J, leaving 20 bases between. CDR1 and CDR2 from the germline V gene are SGHDT and YYEEEE. CDR3 bases: TGTGCCAGCAGCCTTACTACAGGGTGGGGTGGTGAAGCTTTCTTT. Its translation is CASSLTTGWGGEAFF.

The chain recombines TRBV7-2 with TRBJ2-7; 10 bases agree with TRBD2. The CDR3 runs 17 residues. CDR1 is SGHTA and CDR2 is FQGNSA in the germline V gene. V gave up 1 base and J gave up 1 base; unmatched junction bases: 7. The DNA of the CDR3 is TGTGCCAGCAGCTTAGACCCTACTAGCGGGGTATCCTACGAGCAGTACTTC. Its translation: CASSLDPTSGVSYEQYF.

Here the CDR3 DNA reads TGTGCCAGCAGTAACAGGGATCAGCCCCAGCATTTT. It specifies CASSNRDQPQHF. The rearrangement links TRBV28 to TRBJ1-5; perhaps TRBD1 as D (6 bases). This CDR3 spans 12 amino acids. CDR1 and CDR2 from the germline V gene are MDHEN and SYDVKM. The germline V and J ends were trimmed by 5 bases and 5 bases, with 7 bases remaining between them.

By share of the sample, this clone is medium-sized. The chain uses TRBV25-1 and TRBJ1-3; no clear D. The V end lost 0 bases, the J end lost 0 bases, and 3 bases lay between the germline ends. There are 14 residues in the CDR3. From germline, CDR1 is MGHDK and CDR2 SYGVNS. Here the CDR3 DNA reads TGTGCCAGCAGTGAATATAGCTCTGGAAACACCATATATTTT. Protein product: CASSEYSSGNTIYF.

This chain uses TRBV5-1 with TRBJ2-3; 8 nucleotides line up with TRBD2. The CDR3 covers 17 residues. Germline V lookup: CDR1 SGHRS, CDR2 YFSETQ. Losses at the gene ends were 4 bases for V and 2 bases for J; bases not matched to a gene: 12. This CDR3 reads CASSPGTSGTHTDTQYF. For the CDR3, the DNA is TGCGCCAGCAGCCCCGGGACTAGTGGGACACACACAGATACGCAGTATTTT. Full variable domain (remainder filled in from reference TRBV5-1 and TRBJ2-3): KAGVTQTPRYLIKTRGQQVTLSCSPISGHRSVSWYQQTPGQGLQFLFEYFSETQRNKGNFPGRFSGRQFSNSRSEMNVSTLELGDSALYLCASSPGTSGTHTDTQYFGPGTRLTVL.

The CDR3 is CASSDGAVRGYTF. Written as DNA, the CDR3 is TGTGCCAGCAGCGACGGGGCCGTCAGGGGCTACACCTTC. The chain employs TRBV9 and TRBJ1-2; D is possibly TRBD1 (5 bases). The germline V gene has CDR1 SGDLS and CDR2 YYNGEE. Trimming pared 3 bases from V and 8 bases from J, leaving 14 bases between. CDR3 length: 13 amino acids.

The gene calls are TRBV5-1 and TRBJ1-3, with D maybe TRBD1 (5 bases). The V end was cut by 4 bases, the J end by 8 bases, with 13 bases between. The germline gives CDR1 SGHRS, CDR2 YFSETQ. CDR3 length: 13 residues. The CDR3: CASSPGPGDTIYF. CDR3 nucleotide sequence: TGCGCCAGCAGCCCAGGGCCCGGAGACACCATATATTTT.

The rearrangement joins TRBV9 to TRBJ2-5; a weak D match, TRBD1 (6 bases). Trimming cost V 4 bases and J 5 bases, with 12 bases left between them. Per germline, CDR1 SGDLS and CDR2 YYNGEE. The CDR3 runs 13 residues. The CDR3 region is CASSLTGWETQYF. Written as DNA, the CDR3 is TGTGCCAGCAGCTTGACAGGATGGGAGACCCAGTACTTC.

J is TRBJ2-1 and V is TRBV11-3, with 7 positions matching TRBD2. The J segment lost 5 bases and the V segment lost 4 bases, leaving 8 bases of the junction unmatched. CDR1 and CDR2 (germline): SGHNT, YENEEA. The CDR3 is 15 amino acids. CDR3 residues: CASSSGPGLNNEQFF. CDR3 coding DNA: TGTGCCAGCAGCTCCGGACCGGGACTAAACAATGAGCAGTTCTTC.

The chain has TRBV19 and TRBJ2-5, with D unresolved. Germline CDR1 and CDR2: LNHDA and SQIVND (reference sequence). The CDR3 sequence is 13 residues long. V lost 3 bases to trimming and J lost 3 bases, with 8 bases between them. The CDR3 sequence: CASSMLAKETQYF. CDR3 DNA sequence: TGTGCCAGTAGTATGCTCGCCAAAGAGACCCAGTACTTC.

This clone has only one observation. The chain has TRBV6-1 and TRBJ2-3, with no clear D. Trimming took 6 bases from V and 2 from J, leaving 6 bases between them. Germline V gene lookup returns CDR1 MNHNS and CDR2 SASEGT. The length of the CDR3 is 12 residues. CDR3 coding DNA: TGTGCCAGCAGAGGATTCACAGATACGCAGTATTTT. This gives the protein CASRGFTDTQYF.

The V call is TRBV4-1, the J call TRBJ1-1; D is ambiguous. The germline V gene encodes CDR1 MGHRA and CDR2 YSYEKL. V was cut by 0 bases and J by 0 bases, with 5 bases left in between. The CDR3 has 14 amino acids. The CDR3 region is CASSQDSLNTEAFF. The CDR3 bases are TGCGCCAGCAGCCAAGATAGCCTGAACACTGAAGCTTTCTTT.

This chain uses TRBV29-1 with TRBJ2-3; 10 nucleotides line up with TRBD2. The germline V gene has CDR1 SQVTM and CDR2 ANQGSEA. Losses at the gene ends were 7 bases for V and 8 bases for J; bases not matched to a gene: 12. The CDR3 runs 14 residues. In DNA, the CDR3 is TGCAGCGCTAAAACTAGCGGGGAGAGTACTACGCAGTATTTT. Its protein product is CSAKTSGESTTQYF.

The chain combines TRBV2 with TRBJ1-5; 9 bases map to TRBD1. Looked up from germline, CDR1 is SNHLY and CDR2 is FYNNEI. V lost 4 bases, J lost 4 bases, and 2 bases stayed unmatched. This CDR3 is 14 amino acids long. CDR3 in amino acids: CASSATGGNQPQHF. The CDR3 nucleotides read TGTGCCAGCAGTGCGACAGGGGGGAATCAGCCCCAGCATTTT.

The chain has TRBV5-1 and TRBJ2-7; D might be TRBD1 (6 bases). Germline values: CDR1 SGHRS, CDR2 YFSETQ. Trimming took off 0 bases at V and 3 bases at J, with 13 bases between the two ends. The CDR3 length is 15 residues. CDR3 sequence reads: CASSLGTADYYEQYF. The CDR3 nucleotides are TGCGCCAGCAGCTTGGGGACAGCCGATTACTACGAGCAGTACTTC.